A single T cell receptor beta chain is shown here with its context. This entry is derived from a study of cytomegalovirus exposure and HLA in healthy donors. Germline CDR1 is MNHNY and CDR2 is SVGAGI (reference sequence). V was pared by 4 bases and J by 5 bases, with 9 bases between. CDR3 length: 13 residues. It was with 60 Vbeta and 13 Jbeta primers that the PCR ran. Sequenced by immunoSEQ multiplex PCR; TCRdb stores in-frame clones only, minus some. This sample's clone table lists approximately 50,000 clones. The gene calls are TRBV6-6 and TRBJ1-3; D is ambiguous. The TCR comes from a woman between 40 and 50 years old in good health and CMV-seronegative. The material sequenced was PBMCs. The DNA for the CDR3 is TGTGCCAGCAGTTCCTGGGAGCGAAACACCATATATTTT. Amino acids: CASSSWERNTIYF.